This TCR beta chain stems from a study of naive CD8 T cells in extremely preterm neonates. TCRdb's copy holds only in-frame clones and misses some; the assay was immunoSEQ multiplex PCR. The sample has around 6,000 clones; approximately 97% are singletons. This clone showed up just once. The V gene's germline CDR1 is SQVTM and CDR2 ANQGSEA. Trimming took 1 base from V and 0 from J, leaving 7 bases between them. CDR3 size: 14 residues. The chain has TRBV29-1 and TRBJ2-1; weak D call: TRBD1 (5 bases). This clonotype was obtained from a human donor in good health. Specimen: naive CD8+ T cells from blood. The DNA of the CDR3 is TGCAGCGTTGAAGGGGGCCGCTCCTACAATGAGCAGTTCTTC. Protein sequence: CSVEGGRSYNEQFF.